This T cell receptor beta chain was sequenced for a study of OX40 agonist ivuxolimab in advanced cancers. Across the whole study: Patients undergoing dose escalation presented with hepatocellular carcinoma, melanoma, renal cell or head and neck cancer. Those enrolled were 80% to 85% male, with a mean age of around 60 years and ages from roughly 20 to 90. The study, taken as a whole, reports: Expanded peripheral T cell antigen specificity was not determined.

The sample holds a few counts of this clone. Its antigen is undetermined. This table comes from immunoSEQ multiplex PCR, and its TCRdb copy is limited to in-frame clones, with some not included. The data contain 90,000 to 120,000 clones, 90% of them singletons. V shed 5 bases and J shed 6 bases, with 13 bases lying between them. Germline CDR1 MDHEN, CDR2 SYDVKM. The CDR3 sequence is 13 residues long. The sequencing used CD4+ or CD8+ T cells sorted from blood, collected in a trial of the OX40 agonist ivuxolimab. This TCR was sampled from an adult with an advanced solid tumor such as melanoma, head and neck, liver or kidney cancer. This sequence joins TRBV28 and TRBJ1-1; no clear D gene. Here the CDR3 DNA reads TGTGCCAGCAGTCCTCCCCAGTGGTCTGAAGCTTTCTTT. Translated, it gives CASSPPQWSEAFF.